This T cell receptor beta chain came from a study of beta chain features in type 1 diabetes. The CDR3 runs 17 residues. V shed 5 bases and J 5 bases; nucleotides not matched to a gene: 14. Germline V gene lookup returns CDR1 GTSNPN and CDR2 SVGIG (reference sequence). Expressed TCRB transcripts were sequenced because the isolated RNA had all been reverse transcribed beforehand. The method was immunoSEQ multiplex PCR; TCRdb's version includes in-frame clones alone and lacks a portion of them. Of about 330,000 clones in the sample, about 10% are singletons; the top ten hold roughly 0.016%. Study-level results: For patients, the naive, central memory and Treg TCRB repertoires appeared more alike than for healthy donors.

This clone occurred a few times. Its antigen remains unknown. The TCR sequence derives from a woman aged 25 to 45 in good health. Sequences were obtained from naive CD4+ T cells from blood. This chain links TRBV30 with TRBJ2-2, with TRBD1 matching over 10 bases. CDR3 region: CAWDRGLLTSGTGELFF. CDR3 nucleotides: TGTGCCTGGGACAGGGGGCTACTAACCTCCGGAACCGGGGAGCTGTTTTTT.